This record looks at one T cell receptor (beta chain) sequence and its context. Its matching antigen is unknown. Profiled with immunoSEQ multiplex PCR; TCRdb holds only in-frame clones, not every one. Among 25,000 to 40,000 clones listed, approximately 78% were seen once. This CDR3 spans 17 amino acids. The germline V gene encodes CDR1 WSHSY and CDR2 SAAADI. V shed 3 bases and J shed 6 bases, with 21 bases lying between them. This record belongs to a study of T cells in localized non-small cell lung cancer. Whole-study findings and limits: Those with higher blood T cell density had longer overall survival. The greatest T cell clonality was found in uninvolved adjacent lung (higher than in tumor). Among the top 100 tumor clones, a median around 50 appeared in adjacent lung.

The clonotype originates from a male donor at least 60 years old with stage II squamous cell lung carcinoma. Source: peripheral blood, taken before any cancer treatment. This rearrangement joins TRBV10-2 to TRBJ1-5; no reliable D call. The CDR3: CASSDFRPGDLSQPQHF. The DNA of the CDR3 is TGCGCCAGCAGTGACTTCCGGCCCGGGGATCTAAGTCAGCCCCAGCATTTT.